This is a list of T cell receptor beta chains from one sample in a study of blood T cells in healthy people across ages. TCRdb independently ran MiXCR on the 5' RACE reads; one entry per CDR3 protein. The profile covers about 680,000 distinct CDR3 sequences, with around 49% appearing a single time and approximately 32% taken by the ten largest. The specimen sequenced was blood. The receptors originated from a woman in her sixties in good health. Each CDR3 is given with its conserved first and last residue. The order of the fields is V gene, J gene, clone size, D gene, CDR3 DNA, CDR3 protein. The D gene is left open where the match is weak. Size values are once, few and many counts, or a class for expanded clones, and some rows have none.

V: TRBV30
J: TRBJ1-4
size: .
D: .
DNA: TGTGCCTGGAGCGCTGGCAGGGGCGTTGAAAAACTGTTTTTT
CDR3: CAWSAGRGVEKLFF

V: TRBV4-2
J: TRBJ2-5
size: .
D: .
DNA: TGTGCCAGCAGCCAAGTGGGAGGGGGCCAAGAGACCCAGTACTTC
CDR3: CASSQVGGGQETQYF

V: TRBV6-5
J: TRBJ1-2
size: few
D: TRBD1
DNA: TGTGCCAGCCTAGCCCATGGGACAGACTATGGCTACACCTTC
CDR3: CASLAHGTDYGYTF

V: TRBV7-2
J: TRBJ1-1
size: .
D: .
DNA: TGTGCCAGCAGCTTAGTTTCAGGGGTCACTGAAGCTTTCTTT
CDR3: CASSLVSGVTEAFF

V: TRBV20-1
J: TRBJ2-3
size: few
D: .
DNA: TGCAGTGCTCCCGACCCCTCCGCAGCAGATACGCAGTATTTT
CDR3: CSAPDPSAADTQYF

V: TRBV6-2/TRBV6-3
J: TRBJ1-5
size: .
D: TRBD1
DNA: TGTGCCAGCGGCCCGACAGGGGGCGGGAATCAGCCCCAGCATTTT
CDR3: CASGPTGGGNQPQHF

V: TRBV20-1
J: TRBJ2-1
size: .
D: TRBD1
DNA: TGCAGTGCTAGAACGACGGTAGGGGGCGTCAATGAGCAGTTCTTC
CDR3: CSARTTVGGVNEQFF

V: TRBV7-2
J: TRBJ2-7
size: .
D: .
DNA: TGTGCCAGCAGCTTGGGGGCGTCGAACGGCGAGCAGTACTTC
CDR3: CASSLGASNGEQYF

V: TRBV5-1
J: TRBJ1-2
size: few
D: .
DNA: TGCGCCAGCAGCATGTTACAGGGAAGCGATGGCTACACCTTC
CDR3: CASSMLQGSDGYTF

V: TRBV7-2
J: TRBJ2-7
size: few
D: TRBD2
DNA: TGTGCCAGCAGCCAGGGGTCTAGCGGGAGCGAGCAGTACTTC
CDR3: CASSQGSSGSEQYF

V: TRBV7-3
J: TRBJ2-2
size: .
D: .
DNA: TGTGCCAGCAGCCCCTCGGGGGCAGGGGTCACCGGGGAGCTGTTTTTT
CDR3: CASSPSGAGVTGELFF

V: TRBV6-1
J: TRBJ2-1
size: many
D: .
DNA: TGTGCCAGCAGTGAAGAGGCTAGTAATGATGAGCAGTTCTTC
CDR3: CASSEEASNDEQFF

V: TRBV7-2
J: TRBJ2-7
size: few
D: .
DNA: TGTGCCAGCAGCTGGAGGTTGGGCGCACCCTACGAGCAGTACTTC
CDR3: CASSWRLGAPYEQYF

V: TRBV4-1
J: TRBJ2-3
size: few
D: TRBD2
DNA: TGCGCCAGCAGCCAAGAGGCTAGCGGGAGTAGCGGTACGCAGTATTTT
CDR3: CASSQEASGSSGTQYF

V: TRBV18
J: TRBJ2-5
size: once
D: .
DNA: TGTGCCAGCTCACCCGACCTAGGGGAGACCCAGTACTTC
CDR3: CASSPDLGETQYF

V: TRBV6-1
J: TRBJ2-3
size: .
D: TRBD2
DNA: TGTGCCAGCAGTCAACGAACTAGCGGGACGATCACAGATACGCAGTATTTT
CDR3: CASSQRTSGTITDTQYF

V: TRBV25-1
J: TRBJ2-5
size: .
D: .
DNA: TGTGCCAGCAGTGTCAGAGACCGGGAGACCCAGTACTTC
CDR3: CASSVRDRETQYF

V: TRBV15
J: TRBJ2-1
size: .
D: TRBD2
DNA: TGTGCCACCAGCAGAGATCATGGGACTAGCGGGAATCCGAATGAGCAGTTCTTC
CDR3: CATSRDHGTSGNPNEQFF

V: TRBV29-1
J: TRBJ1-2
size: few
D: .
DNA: TGCAGCGTTTGGGGGGGCACCGGCTATGGCTACACCTTC
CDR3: CSVWGGTGYGYTF

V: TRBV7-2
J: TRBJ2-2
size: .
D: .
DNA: TGTGCCAGCAGCTTAGACAGGAGGACCGGGGAGCTGTTTTTT
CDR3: CASSLDRRTGELFF

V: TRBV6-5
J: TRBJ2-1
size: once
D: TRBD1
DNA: TGTGCCAGCAGTTACAGGACAGGTGACCCCACCTACAATGAGCAGTTCTTC
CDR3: CASSYRTGDPTYNEQFF

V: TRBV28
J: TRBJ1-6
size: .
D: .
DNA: TGTGCCAGCAGACACAGGGCGAAAAATTCACTCCCCCACTTT
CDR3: CASRHRAKNSLPHF

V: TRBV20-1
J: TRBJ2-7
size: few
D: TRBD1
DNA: TGCAGTGCTAGCGACAGGGTCTTGGGCGAGCAGTACTTC
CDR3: CSASDRVLGEQYF

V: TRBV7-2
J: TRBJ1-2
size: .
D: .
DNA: TGTGCCAGCAGCTTAGTAGCAGGGCAGGAGTATGGCTACACCTTC
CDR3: CASSLVAGQEYGYTF

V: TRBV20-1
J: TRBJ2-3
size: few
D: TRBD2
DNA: TGCAGTGCTACTGGGTGGGCGGGAGCGGTAACAGATACGCAGTATTTT
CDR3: CSATGWAGAVTDTQYF

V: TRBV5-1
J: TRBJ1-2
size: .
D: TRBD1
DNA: TGCGCCAGCAGCTTTACAGGGGGAAGTAGAGGCTACACCTTC
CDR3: CASSFTGGSRGYTF

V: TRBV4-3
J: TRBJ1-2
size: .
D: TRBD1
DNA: TGCGCCAGCAGCCAAGACTGGACAGGGGTGCGCGGCTACACCTTC
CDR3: CASSQDWTGVRGYTF

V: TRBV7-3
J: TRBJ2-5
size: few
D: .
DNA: TGTGCCAGCAGCTTAGGGGCTCTTGGCCCCCAGCAAGAGACCCAGTACTTC
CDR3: CASSLGALGPQQETQYF

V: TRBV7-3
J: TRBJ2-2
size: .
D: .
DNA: TGTGCCAGCAGCCCAACGGCCGCGAACACCGGGGAGCTGTTTTTT
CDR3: CASSPTAANTGELFF

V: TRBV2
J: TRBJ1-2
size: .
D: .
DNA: TGTGCCAGCAGTGAGCCCCCTTATGGCTACACCTTC
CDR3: CASSEPPYGYTF

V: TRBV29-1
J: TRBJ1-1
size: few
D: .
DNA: TGCAGCGCCTTAGCCATCACTGAAGCTTTCTTT
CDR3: CSALAITEAFF